This T cell receptor beta chain was recorded in a study of cytomegalovirus exposure and HLA in healthy donors. Researchers ran the PCR with 60 Vbeta and 13 Jbeta primers. Sequencing used immunoSEQ multiplex PCR; TCRdb keeps in-frame clones, though not all of them. Here the sample spans about 170,000 clones, around 79% being singletons. V gave up 3 bases and J gave up 6 bases; unmatched junction bases: 3. Germline CDR1 and CDR2: MNHNS and SASEGT. The CDR3 has 16 amino acids. The TCR comes from a woman aged 50 to 60 in good health and CMV-seropositive. J is TRBJ2-3 and V is TRBV6-1, with 16 bases matching TRBD2. The sample was PBMCs. The CDR3 reads CASSEMGLAGGDTQYF. Written as DNA, the CDR3 is TGTGCCAGCAGTGAGATGGGACTAGCGGGAGGGGATACGCAGTATTTT.